A selection of T cell receptor beta chains follows, all from one sample in a study of cytomegalovirus exposure and HLA in healthy donors. The assay was immunoSEQ multiplex PCR, and TCRdb's table has in-frame clones only and misses some. This sample has more than 90,000 clones, with 65% to 85% found just once. The source material was PBMCs. The receptors come from a man in his fifties or sixties in good health and CMV-seronegative. The CDR3 runs from the conserved cysteine through the conserved F or W. Fields, in order: D gene, clone size, V gene, J gene, CDR3 protein, CDR3 DNA. D genes are given only for firm matches. Size is stated for part of the rows, as once, few or many counts, or as a class when the clone is expanded.

>.|.|TRBV15|TRBJ2-7
CATSSRQGKNEQYF
TGTGCCACCAGCAGTCGCCAGGGGAAGAACGAGCAGTACTTC
>TRBD1|.|TRBV7-6|TRBJ2-2
CASSLGGTGITGELFF
TGTGCCAGCAGCTTAGGTGGGACAGGGATCACCGGGGAGCTGTTTTTT
>TRBD1|once|TRBV5-6|TRBJ2-5
CASSLFGTGPRETQYF
TGTGCCAGCAGCTTGTTTGGGACAGGGCCCCGGGAGACCCAGTACTTC
>.|.|TRBV7-9|TRBJ1-2
CASSPGGTHYGYTF
TGTGCCAGCAGTCCTGGCGGGACCCACTATGGCTACACCTTC
>.|once|TRBV5-6|TRBJ1-3
CASSLKGYSGNTIYF
TGTGCCAGCAGCTTAAAGGGGTACTCTGGAAACACCATATATTTT
>TRBD2|.|TRBV7-3|TRBJ2-1
CASSYGSGALAAEQFF
TGTGCCAGCAGTTATGGTAGCGGGGCCCTCGCCGCTGAGCAGTTCTTC
>TRBD1|.|TRBV29-1|TRBJ2-2
CSVARTGVTGELFF
TGCAGCGTCGCCCGGACAGGGGTCACCGGGGAGCTGTTTTTT
>.|few|TRBV6-5|TRBJ1-1
CASSSSGGTEAFF
TGTGCCAGCAGTAGTTCAGGCGGGACTGAAGCTTTCTTT
>TRBD2|.|TRBV19|TRBJ2-3
CASRIGRPPSTDTQYF
TGTGCCAGTAGGATCGGGAGGCCGCCTAGCACAGATACGCAGTATTTT
>TRBD2|.|TRBV9|TRBJ2-7
CASSVDPGTTYEQYF
TGTGCCAGCAGCGTAGATCCCGGGACTACCTACGAGCAGTACTTC
>TRBD2|.|TRBV28|TRBJ2-3
CASTRTSGTDTQYF
TGTGCCAGCACGCGGACTAGTGGCACAGATACGCAGTATTTT
>.|.|TRBV19|TRBJ1-1
CASSIVGGETEAFF
TGTGCCAGTAGTATAGTGGGAGGGGAGACCGAAGCTTTCTTT
>TRBD1|.|TRBV19|TRBJ2-7
CASSITTGSEQYF
TGTGCCAGTAGTATCACGACAGGGAGCGAGCAGTACTTC
>.|.|TRBV11-3|TRBJ2-1
CASSLVQGGEQFF
TGTGCCAGCAGCTTAGTCCAGGGGGGTGAGCAGTTCTTC
>TRBD2|.|TRBV12-5|TRBJ2-5
CASGFIAGGRETQYF
TGTGCTAGTGGTTTTATAGCGGGAGGGAGGGAGACCCAGTACTTC
>.|.|TRBV18|TRBJ1-1
CASSPSPGDTEAFF
TGTGCCAGCTCACCCTCTCCAGGGGACACTGAAGCTTTCTTT
>.|.|TRBV29-1|TRBJ1-1
CSVRAGDITEAFF
TGCAGCGTTCGGGCAGGGGATATCACTGAAGCTTTCTTT
>TRBD1|.|TRBV4-2|TRBJ1-2
CASSLPGQAFYGYTF
TGTGCCAGCAGCCTCCCCGGACAGGCCTTCTATGGCTACACCTTC
>TRBD1|.|TRBV7-2|TRBJ2-7
CASTIPGGTGAYEQYF
TGTGCCAGCACCATTCCGGGGGGGACAGGGGCCTACGAGCAGTACTTC
>.|.|TRBV4-1|TRBJ2-5
CASSHWQMETQYF
TGCGCCAGCAGCCATTGGCAGATGGAGACCCAGTACTTC
>.|.|TRBV7-2|TRBJ2-1
CASSLSLANGNEQFF
TGTGCCAGCAGCTTATCCTTAGCCAACGGAAATGAGCAGTTCTTC
>TRBD2|.|TRBV9|TRBJ2-5
CASSAGTSGARTQYF
TGTGCCAGCAGCGCCGGGACTAGCGGCGCCCGGACCCAGTACTTC
>TRBD1|.|TRBV28|TRBJ2-7
CASARTGFYEQYF
TGTGCCAGCGCCAGGACAGGGTTCTACGAGCAGTACTTC